The subject of this entry is one TCR beta chain. What it recognizes is unknown. The V and J ends lost 5 bases and 0 bases, in that order; junction bases with no gene match: 6. Germline V CDR1 and CDR2: MGHDK, SYGVNS. The CDR3 contains 17 residues. Sequenced by immunoSEQ multiplex PCR; TCRdb stores in-frame clones only, minus some. The sample comprises tens of thousands of clones, about 80% of which are singletons, and roughly 3.6% rests with the top ten. Described time point: week 11, during vaccination. Each vaccine dose was 300 ug of mutant IDH1 20-mer peptide, with topical imiquimod. The data derive from a study of a mutant IDH1 vaccine in newly diagnosed glioma. Background on the study: Weeks 1, 3, 5, 7, 11, 15, 19 and 23 were when patients received their eight vaccinations.

The source is a man aged 25 to 45 with glioma. The material sequenced was PBMCs, taken from a glioma patient whose treatment included an IDH1 peptide vaccine. The J gene is TRBJ2-3, the V gene TRBV25-1, with 12 bases aligning to TRBD2. CDR3 sequence (DNA): TGTGCCAGCAGTCCCTGGGGGACTAGCGGGAGCACAGATACGCAGTATTTT. As protein: CASSPWGTSGSTDTQYF.